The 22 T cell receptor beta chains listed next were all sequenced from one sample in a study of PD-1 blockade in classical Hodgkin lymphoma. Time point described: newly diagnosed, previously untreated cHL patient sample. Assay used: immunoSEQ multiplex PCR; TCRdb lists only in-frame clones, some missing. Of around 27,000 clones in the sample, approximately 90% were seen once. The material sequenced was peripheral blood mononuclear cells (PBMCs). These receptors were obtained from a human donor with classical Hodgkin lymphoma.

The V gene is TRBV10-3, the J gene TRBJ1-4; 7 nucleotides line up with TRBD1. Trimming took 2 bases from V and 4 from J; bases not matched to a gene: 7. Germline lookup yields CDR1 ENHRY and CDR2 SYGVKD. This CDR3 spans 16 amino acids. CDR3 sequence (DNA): TGTGCCATCAGTGAGACTAACAGGGGAAGTAATGAAAAACTGTTTTTT. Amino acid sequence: CAISETNRGSNEKLFF.

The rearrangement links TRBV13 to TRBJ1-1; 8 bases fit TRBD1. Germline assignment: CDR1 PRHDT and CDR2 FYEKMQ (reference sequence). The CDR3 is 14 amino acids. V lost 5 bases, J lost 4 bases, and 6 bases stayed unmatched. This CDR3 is CASSPPDRATEAFF. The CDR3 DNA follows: TGTGCCAGCAGCCCCCCGGACAGGGCCACTGAAGCTTTCTTT. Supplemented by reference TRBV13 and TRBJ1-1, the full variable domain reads AAGVIQSPRHLIKEKRETATLKCYPIPRHDTVYWYQQGPGQDPQFLISFYEKMQSDKGSIPDRFSAQQFSDYHSELNMSSLELGDSALYFCASSPPDRATEAFFGQGTRLTVV.

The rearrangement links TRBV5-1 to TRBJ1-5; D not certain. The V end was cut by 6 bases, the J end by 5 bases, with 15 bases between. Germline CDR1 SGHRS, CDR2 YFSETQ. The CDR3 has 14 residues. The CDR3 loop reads CASTPGGRDQPQHF. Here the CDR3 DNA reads TGCGCCAGCACCCCCGGTGGTCGGGATCAGCCCCAGCATTTT.

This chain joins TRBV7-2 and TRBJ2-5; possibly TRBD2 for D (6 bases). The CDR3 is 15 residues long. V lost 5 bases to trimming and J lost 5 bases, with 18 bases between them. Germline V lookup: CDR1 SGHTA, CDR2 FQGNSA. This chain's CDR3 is CASSTNGGRVETQYF. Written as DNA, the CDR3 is TGTGCCAGCAGCACCAACGGGGGACGGGTCGAGACCCAGTACTTC.

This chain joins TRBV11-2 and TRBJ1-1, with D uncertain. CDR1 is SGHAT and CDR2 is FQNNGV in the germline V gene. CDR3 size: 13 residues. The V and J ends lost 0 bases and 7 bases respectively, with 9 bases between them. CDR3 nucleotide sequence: TGTGCCAGCAGCTTAGATCAGGCGGGTGAAGCTTTCTTT. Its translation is CASSLDQAGEAFF.

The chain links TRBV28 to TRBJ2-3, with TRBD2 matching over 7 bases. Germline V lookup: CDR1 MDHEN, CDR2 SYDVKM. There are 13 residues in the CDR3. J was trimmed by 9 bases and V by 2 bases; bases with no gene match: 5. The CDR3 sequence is CASSLSGTITQYF. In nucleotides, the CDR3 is TGTGCCAGCAGTTTAAGTGGGACTATAACGCAGTATTTT. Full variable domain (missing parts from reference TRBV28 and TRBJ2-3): DVKVTQSSRYLVKRTGEKVFLECVQDMDHENMFWYRQDPGLGLRLIYFSYDVKMKEKGDIPEGYSVSREKKERFSLILESASTNQTSMYLCASSLSGTITQYFGPGTRLTVL.

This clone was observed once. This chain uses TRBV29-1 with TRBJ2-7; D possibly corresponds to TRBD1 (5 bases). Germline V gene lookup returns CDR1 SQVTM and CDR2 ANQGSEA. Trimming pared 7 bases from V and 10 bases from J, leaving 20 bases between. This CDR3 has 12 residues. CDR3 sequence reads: CSAAASNRIQYF. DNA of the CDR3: TGCAGCGCCGCGGCCAGTAACAGGATACAGTACTTC.

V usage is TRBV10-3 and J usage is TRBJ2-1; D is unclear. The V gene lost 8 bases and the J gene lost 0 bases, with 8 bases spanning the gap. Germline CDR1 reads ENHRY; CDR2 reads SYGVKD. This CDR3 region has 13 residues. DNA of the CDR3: TGTGCCATCTACTACAGCTCCTACAATGAGCAGTTCTTC. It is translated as CAIYYSSYNEQFF.

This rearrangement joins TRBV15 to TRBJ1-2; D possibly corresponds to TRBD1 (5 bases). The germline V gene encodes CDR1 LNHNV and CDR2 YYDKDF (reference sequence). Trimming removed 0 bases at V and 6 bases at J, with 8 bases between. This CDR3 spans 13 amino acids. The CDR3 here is CATSRDEGNGYTF. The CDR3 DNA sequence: TGTGCCACCAGCAGAGATGAGGGGAATGGCTACACCTTC.

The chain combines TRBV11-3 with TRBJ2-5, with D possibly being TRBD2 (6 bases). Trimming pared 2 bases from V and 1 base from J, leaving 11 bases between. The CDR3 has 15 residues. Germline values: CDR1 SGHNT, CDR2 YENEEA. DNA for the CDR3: TGTGCCAGCAGCTTATTGGGGGGTCCCCAAGAGACCCAGTACTTC. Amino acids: CASSLLGGPQETQYF. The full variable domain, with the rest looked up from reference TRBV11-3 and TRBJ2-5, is EAGVVQSPRYKIIEKKQPVAFWCNPISGHNTLYWYLQNLGQGPELLIRYENEEAVDDSQLPKDRFSAERLKGVDSTLKIQPAELGDSAVYLCASSLLGGPQETQYFGPGTRLLVL.

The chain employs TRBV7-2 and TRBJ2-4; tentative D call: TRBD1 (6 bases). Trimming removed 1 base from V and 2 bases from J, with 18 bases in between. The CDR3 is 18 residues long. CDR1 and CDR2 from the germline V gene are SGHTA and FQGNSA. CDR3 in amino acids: CASSLVYNPGDTKNIQYF. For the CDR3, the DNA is TGTGCCAGCAGCTTAGTATATAATCCAGGGGATACCAAAAACATTCAGTACTTC. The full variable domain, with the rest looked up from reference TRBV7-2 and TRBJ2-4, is GAGVSQSPSNKVTEKGKDVELRCDPISGHTALYWYRQSLGQGLEFLIYFQGNSAPDKSGLPSDRFSAERTGGSVSTLTIQRTQQEDSAVYLCASSLVYNPGDTKNIQYFGAGTRLSVL.

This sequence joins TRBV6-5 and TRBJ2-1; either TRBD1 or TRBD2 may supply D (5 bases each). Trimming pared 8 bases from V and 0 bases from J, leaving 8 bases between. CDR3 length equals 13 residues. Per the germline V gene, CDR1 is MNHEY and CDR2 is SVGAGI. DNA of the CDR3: TGTGCCAGCGGGACCAGCTCCTACAATGAGCAGTTCTTC. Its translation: CASGTSSYNEQFF.

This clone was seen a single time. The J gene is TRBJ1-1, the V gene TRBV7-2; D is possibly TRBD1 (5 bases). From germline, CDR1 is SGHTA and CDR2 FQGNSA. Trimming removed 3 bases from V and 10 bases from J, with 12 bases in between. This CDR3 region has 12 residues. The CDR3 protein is CASSFGFGGAFF. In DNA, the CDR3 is TGTGCCAGCAGCTTCGGGTTTGGGGGAGCTTTCTTT.

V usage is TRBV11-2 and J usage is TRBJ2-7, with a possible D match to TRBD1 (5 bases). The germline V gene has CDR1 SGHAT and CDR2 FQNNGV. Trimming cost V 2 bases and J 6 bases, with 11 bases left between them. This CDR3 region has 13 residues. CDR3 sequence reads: CASSLPQELEQYF. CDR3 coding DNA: TGTGCCAGCAGCTTACCACAGGAACTCGAGCAGTACTTC.

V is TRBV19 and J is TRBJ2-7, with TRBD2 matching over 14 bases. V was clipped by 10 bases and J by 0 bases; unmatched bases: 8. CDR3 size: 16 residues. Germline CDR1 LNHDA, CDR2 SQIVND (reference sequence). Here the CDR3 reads CATRLAGGISSYEQYF. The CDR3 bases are TGTGCCACCAGACTAGCGGGAGGGATTAGCTCCTACGAGCAGTACTTC.

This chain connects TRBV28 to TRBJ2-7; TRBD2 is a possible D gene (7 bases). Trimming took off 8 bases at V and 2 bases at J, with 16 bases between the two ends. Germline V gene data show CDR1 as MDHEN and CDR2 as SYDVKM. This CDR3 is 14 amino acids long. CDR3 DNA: TGTGCCAGCGGGGAGCCGGGGGGCACCTACGAGCAGTACTTC. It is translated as CASGEPGGTYEQYF. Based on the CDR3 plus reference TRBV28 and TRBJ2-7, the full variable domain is DVKVTQSSRYLVKRTGEKVFLECVQDMDHENMFWYRQDPGLGLRLIYFSYDVKMKEKGDIPEGYSVSREKKERFSLILESASTNQTSMYLCASGEPGGTYEQYFGPGTRLTVT.

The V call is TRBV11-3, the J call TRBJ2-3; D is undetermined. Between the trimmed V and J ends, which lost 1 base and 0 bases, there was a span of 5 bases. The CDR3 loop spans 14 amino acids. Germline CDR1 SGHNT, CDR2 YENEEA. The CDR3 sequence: CASSLGRSTDTQYF. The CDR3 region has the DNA TGTGCCAGCAGCTTAGGGAGAAGCACAGATACGCAGTATTTT.

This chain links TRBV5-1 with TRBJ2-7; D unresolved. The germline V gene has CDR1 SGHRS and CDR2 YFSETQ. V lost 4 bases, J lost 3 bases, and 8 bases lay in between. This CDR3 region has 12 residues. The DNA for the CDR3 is TGCGCCAGCAGCCCCGACGTCTACGAGCAGTACTTC. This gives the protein CASSPDVYEQYF.

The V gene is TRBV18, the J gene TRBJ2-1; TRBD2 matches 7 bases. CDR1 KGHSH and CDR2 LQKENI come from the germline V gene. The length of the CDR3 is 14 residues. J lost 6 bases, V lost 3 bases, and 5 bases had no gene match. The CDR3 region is CASSPREGSNEQFF. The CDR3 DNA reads TGTGCCAGCTCACCGAGGGAGGGAAGCAATGAGCAGTTCTTC. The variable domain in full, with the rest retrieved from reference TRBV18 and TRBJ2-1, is NAGVMQNPRHLVRRRGQEARLRCSPMKGHSHVYWYRQLPEEGLKFMVYLQKENIIDESGMPKERFSAEFPKEGPSILRIQQVVRGDSAAYFCASSPREGSNEQFFGPGTRLTVL.

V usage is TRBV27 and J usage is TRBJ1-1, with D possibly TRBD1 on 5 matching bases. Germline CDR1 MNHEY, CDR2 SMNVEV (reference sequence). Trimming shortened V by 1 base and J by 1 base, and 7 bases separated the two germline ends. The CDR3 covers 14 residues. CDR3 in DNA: TGTGCCAGCAGTTTATTAGACAGGAACACTGAAGCTTTCTTT. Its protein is CASSLLDRNTEAFF.

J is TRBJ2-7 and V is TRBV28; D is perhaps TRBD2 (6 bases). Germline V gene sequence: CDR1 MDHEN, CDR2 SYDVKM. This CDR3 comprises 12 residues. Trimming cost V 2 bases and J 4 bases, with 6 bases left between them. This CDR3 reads CASSLLAYEQYF. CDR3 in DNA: TGTGCCAGCAGTTTACTAGCGTACGAGCAGTACTTC.

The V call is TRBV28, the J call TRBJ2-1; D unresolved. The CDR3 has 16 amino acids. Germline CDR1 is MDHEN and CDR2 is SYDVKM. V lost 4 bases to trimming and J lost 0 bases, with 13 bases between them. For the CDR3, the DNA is TGTGCCAGCAGTTGGGGAAGGGTTTCCTCCTACAATGAGCAGTTCTTC. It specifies CASSWGRVSSYNEQFF.